This TCR beta chain is drawn from a study of CD8 T cells in Susac syndrome. Roughly 0.45 to 1 ug RNA was reverse transcribed with random hexamers. By means of immunoSEQ multiplex PCR, TCR beta CDR3 spanning 54 Vbeta and 13 Jbeta underwent amplification. One entry per CDR3 protein, called by TCRdb with MiXCR from the immunoSEQ multiplex PCR reads. The profile shows about 180,000 distinct CDR3 sequences, 90% to 97% of them singletons. This receptor was identified in a human donor with Susac syndrome. Sequencing input: CD4+ T cells from PBMCs.

Here the CDR3 DNA reads TGTGCCACCAGCCCCGGGACAGCTCGGGGTCAGCCCCAGCATTTT. Translating gives CATSPGTARGQPQHF. The rearrangement joins TRBV24-1 to TRBJ1-5; TRBD1 agrees at 7 bases. The CDR3 runs 15 residues. Germline CDR1 is KGHDR and CDR2 is SFDVKD. The ends lost 7 bases at V and 6 bases at J; junction bases unmatched: 11.